Many counts were recorded for the clone carrying this T cell receptor (beta chain). Its cognate antigen is unknown. This CDR3 spans 13 amino acids. CDR1 is SGHDN, CDR2 FVKESK, per germline. Losses at the gene ends were 4 bases for V and 7 bases for J; bases not matched to a gene: 4. For each extraction, RNA and DNA were obtained together from around 20-30 mg of unsorted bulk tissue. Patients in the cohort were treatment-naive and living with chronic HBV infection. This specimen comes from a study of tumor-infiltrating lymphocytes in primary liver carcinoma. Notes on the study in general: Among the pair types, tumor region pairs showed more overlap than tumor-adjacent and tumor-blood pairs. Tumor tissue displayed a significantly greater top-250-clone fraction than blood (p = 0.039).

Total RNA amounting to around 450 ng was the source from which TCR beta cDNA was made with a constant-region primer. It was through three nested multiplex PCR rounds of slightly modified ARM-PCR that TCR beta libraries arose. TRBV1-TRBV30 forward primers paired with a C-beta reverse primer drove the first two PCR rounds, roughly 10 cycles each. TCRdb called the multiplex PCR reads again in MiXCR, with one record for every CDR3 protein. The table has some 130,000 distinct CDR3 sequences, roughly 70% seen once. This sequence joins TRBV14 and TRBJ1-2, with 9 bases matching TRBD1. The sequenced sample consisted of tumor-adjacent normal liver tissue. This receptor was identified in a woman aged 60-70 years with primary liver carcinoma and hepatitis B virus infection. CDR3: CASSPGDRAGYTF. The CDR3 bases are TGTGCCAGCAGCCCGGGGGACAGGGCTGGCTACACCTTC.